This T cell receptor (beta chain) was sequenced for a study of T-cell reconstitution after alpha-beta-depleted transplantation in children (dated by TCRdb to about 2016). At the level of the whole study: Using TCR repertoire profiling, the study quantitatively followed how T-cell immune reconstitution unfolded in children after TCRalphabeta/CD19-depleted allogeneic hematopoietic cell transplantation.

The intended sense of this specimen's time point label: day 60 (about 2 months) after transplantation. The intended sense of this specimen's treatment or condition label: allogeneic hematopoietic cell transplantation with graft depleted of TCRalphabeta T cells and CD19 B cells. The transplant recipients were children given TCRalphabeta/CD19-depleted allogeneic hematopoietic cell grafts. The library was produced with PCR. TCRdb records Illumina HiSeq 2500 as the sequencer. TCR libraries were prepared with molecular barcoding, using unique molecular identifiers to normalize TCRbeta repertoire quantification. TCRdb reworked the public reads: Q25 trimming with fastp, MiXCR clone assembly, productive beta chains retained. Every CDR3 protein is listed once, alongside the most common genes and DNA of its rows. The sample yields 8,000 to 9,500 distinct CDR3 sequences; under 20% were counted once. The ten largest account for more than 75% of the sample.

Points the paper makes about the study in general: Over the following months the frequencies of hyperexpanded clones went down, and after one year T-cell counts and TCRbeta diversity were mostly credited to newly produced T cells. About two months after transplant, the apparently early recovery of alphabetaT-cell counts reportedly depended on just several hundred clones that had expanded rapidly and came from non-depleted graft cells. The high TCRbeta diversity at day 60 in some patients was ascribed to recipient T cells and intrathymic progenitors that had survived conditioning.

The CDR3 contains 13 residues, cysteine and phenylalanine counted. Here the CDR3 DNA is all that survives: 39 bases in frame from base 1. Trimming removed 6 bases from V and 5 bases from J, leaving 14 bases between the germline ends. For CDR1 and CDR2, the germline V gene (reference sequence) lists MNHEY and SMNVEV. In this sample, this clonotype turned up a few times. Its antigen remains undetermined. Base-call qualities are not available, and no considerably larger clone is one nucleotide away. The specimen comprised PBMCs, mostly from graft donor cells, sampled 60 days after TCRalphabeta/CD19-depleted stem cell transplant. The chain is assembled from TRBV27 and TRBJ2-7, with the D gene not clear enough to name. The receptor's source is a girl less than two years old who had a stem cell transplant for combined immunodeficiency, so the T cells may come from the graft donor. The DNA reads TGTGCCAGCAGCCTTACTTGGCTGGACGAGCAGTACTTC. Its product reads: CASSLTWLDEQYF.